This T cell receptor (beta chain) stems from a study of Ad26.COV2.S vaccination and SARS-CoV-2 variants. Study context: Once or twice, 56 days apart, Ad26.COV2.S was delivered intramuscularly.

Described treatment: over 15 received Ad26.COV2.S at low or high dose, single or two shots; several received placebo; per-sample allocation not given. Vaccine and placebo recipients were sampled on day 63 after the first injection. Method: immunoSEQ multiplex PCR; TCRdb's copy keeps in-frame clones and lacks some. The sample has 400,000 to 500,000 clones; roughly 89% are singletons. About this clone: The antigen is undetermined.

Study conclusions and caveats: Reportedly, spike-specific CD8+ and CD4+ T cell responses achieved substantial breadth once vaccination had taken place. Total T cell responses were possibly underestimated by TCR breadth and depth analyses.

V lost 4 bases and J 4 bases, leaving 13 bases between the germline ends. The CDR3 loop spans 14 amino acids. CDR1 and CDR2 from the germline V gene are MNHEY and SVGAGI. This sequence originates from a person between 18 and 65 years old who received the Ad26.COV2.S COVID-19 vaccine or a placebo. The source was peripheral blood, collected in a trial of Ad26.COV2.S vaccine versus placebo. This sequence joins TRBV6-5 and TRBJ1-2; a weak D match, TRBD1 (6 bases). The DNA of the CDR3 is TGTGCCAGCAGTTTCCGACAGGCGAGCTATGGCTACACCTTC. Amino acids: CASSFRQASYGYTF.